One and the same sample provided the 9 T cell receptor beta chains below, sequenced in a study of CXCR3-negative and CXCR3-positive naive CD8 T cells. Study-level findings and limits: Hydrophobicity of TRB CDR3s was greater in CXCR3-positive naive cells than in CXCR3-negative naive cells.

Through 5' RACE with UMI labels, the TRB cDNA libraries were prepared. With the 5' RACE reads reprocessed, TCRdb shows one record per CDR3 protein and no DNA. Its listing shows roughly 7,200 distinct CDR3 sequences. No antigen has been identified for these receptors. Sequences were obtained from naive CXCR3+ CD8+ T cells from blood. The sample's subset: CD45RO-CCR7+CD27+CD95- naive CD8+ T cells expressing CXCR3 (TNR3+). The receptors stem from a human donor in good health. Some clones in this sample may be carry-over from other donors' samples.

This chain joins TRBV7-9 and TRBJ2-5; with no DNA, the TCRdb D assignment of TRBD1 cannot be verified. The CDR3 totals 16 residues. From germline, CDR1 is SEHNR and CDR2 FQNEAQ (reference sequence). The CDR3 sequence is CASGPAKTDRQETQYF.

Measured by frequency, this clonotype is medium-sized (0.01 to 0.1%). The V call is TRBV7-9, the J call TRBJ1-1; lacking DNA, the TRBD1 call made by TCRdb goes unchecked. Germline lookup yields CDR1 SEHNR and CDR2 FQNEAQ (reference sequence). There are 15 residues in the CDR3. CDR3 sequence: CASSPRTGGETEAFF.

This clonotype is classed as medium-sized by frequency. The CDR3 reads CSARDMTWAYNEKLFF. V usage is TRBV20-1 and J usage is TRBJ1-4. The CDR3 is 16 residues long. CDR1 is DFQATT, CDR2 SNEGSKA, per germline (reference sequence).

This clonotype ranks as medium-sized in terms of frequency. The chain links TRBV29-1 to TRBJ2-1; TCRdb calls TRBD2, which cannot be checked without DNA. This CDR3 is built from 15 residues. CDR1 is SQVTM, CDR2 ANQGSEA, per germline. The CDR3 reads CSVMAGGGSYNEQFF.

Considering frequency, this clonotype is medium-sized. The chain has TRBV29-1 and TRBJ2-7. The CDR3 extends over 12 amino acids. Germline V lookup: CDR1 SQVTM, CDR2 ANQGSEA. This CDR3 is CSVEGQFYEQYF.

V and J are TRBV7-2 and TRBJ2-1; the D call from TCRdb, TRBD2, cannot be confirmed without DNA. This CDR3 has 17 residues. Germline V gene sequence: CDR1 SGHTA, CDR2 FQGNSA. CDR3 protein: CASSLPRDYPTYNEQFF.

This sequence joins TRBV19 and TRBJ2-1. Germline CDR1 is LNHDA and CDR2 is SQIVND (reference sequence). This CDR3 region has 12 residues. The CDR3 spells CASNIGRNEQFF.

J is TRBJ1-1 and V is TRBV6-6; the TRBD1 assignment by TCRdb is unverifiable without DNA. Germline V lookup: CDR1 MNHNY, CDR2 SVGAGI (reference sequence). The CDR3 consists of 14 residues. CDR3 loop: CASSPTQGTTEAFF.

This chain links TRBV12-3 or TRBV12-4 with TRBJ1-2. The CDR3 totals 11 residues. CDR3 amino acids: CAGQGPYGYTF.